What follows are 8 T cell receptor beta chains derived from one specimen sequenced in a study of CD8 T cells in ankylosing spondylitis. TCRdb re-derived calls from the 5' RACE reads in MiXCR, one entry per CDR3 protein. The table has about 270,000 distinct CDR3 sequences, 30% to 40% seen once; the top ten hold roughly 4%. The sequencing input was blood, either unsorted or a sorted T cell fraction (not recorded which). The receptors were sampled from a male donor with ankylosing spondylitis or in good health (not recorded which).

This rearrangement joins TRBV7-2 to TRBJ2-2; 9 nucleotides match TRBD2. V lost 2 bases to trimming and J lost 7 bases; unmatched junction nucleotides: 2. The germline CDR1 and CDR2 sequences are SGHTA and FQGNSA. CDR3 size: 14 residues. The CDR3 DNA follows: TGTGCCAGCAGCTTAAGCGGGGGGAGCGGGGAGCTGTTTTTT. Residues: CASSLSGGSGELFF.

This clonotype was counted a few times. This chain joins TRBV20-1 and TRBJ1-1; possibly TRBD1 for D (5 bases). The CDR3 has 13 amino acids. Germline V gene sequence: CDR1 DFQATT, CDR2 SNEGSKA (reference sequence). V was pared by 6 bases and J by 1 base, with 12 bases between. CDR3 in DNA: TGCAGTGCCATCCAGGGCGAGAACACTGAAGCTTTCTTT. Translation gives CSAIQGENTEAFF.

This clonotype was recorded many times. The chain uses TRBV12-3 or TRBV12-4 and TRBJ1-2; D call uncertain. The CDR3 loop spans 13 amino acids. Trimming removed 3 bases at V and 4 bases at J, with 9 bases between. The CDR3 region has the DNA TGTGCCAGCAGTTTGTCCCGGAGCTATGGCTACACCTTC. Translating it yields CASSLSRSYGYTF.

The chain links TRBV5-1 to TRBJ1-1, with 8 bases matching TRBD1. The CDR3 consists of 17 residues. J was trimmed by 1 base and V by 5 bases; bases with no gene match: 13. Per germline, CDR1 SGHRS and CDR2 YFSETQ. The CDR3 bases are TGCGCCAGCAGGGAGGACAGGGCGGTTCTCTGGAACACTGAAGCTTTCTTT. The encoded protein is CASREDRAVLWNTEAFF. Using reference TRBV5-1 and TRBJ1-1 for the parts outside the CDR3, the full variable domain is KAGVTQTPRYLIKTRGQQVTLSCSPISGHRSVSWYQQTPGQGLQFLFEYFSETQRNKGNFPGRFSGRQFSNSRSEMNVSTLELGDSALYLCASREDRAVLWNTEAFFGQGTRLTVV.

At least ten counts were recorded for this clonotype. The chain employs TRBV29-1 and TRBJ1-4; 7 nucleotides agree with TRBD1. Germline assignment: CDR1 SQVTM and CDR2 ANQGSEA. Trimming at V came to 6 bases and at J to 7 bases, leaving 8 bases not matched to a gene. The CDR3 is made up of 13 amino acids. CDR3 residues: CSVSTGIREKLFF. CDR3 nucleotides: TGCAGCGTCTCGACAGGGATTCGTGAAAAACTGTTTTTT.

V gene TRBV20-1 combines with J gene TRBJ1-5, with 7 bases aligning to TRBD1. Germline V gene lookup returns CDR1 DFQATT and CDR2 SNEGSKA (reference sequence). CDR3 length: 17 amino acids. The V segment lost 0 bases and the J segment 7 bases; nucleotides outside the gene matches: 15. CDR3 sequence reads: CSARDRRGGGGYQPQHF. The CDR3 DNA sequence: TGCAGTGCTAGAGATCGGCGAGGAGGGGGCGGATACCAGCCCCAGCATTTT.

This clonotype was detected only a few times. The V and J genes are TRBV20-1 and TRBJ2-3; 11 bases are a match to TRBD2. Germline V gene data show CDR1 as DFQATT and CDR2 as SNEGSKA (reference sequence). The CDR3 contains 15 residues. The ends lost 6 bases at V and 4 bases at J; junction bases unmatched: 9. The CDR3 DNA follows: TGCAGTGCCCCCGGGACTAGCGGAGGCCCAGATACGCAGTATTTT. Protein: CSAPGTSGGPDTQYF.

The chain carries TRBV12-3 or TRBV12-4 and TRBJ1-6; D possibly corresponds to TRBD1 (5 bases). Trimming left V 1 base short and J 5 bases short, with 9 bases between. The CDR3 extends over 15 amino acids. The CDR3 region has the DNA TGTGCCAGCAGTTTAGATCCGGGGCATAATTCACCCCTCCACTTT. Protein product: CASSLDPGHNSPLHF.